These 9 T cell receptor beta chains were all obtained from the same sample, sequenced in a study of OX40 agonist ivuxolimab in advanced cancers. Sequencing was performed with immunoSEQ multiplex PCR; in TCRdb, only in-frame clones are kept and a portion is missing. The sample holds 50,000 to 70,000 clones, around 85% seen once. Sequenced material: CD4+ or CD8+ T cells sorted from blood, taken in a trial of the OX40 agonist ivuxolimab. The receptors derive from an adult with an advanced solid tumor such as melanoma, head and neck, liver or kidney cancer.

This chain joins TRBV25-1 and TRBJ2-1; D unclear. Trimming removed 4 bases from V and 10 bases from J, with 14 bases in between. Germline V gene data show CDR1 as MGHDK and CDR2 as SYGVNS. This CDR3 is 13 amino acids long. The DNA of the CDR3 is TGTGCCAGCAGTGGTTTGGGCGGCAGGGAGCAGTTCTTC. Translation gives CASSGLGGREQFF.

V is TRBV6-5 and J is TRBJ2-7; TRBD1 matches 9 bases. The CDR3 runs 14 residues. The ends lost 6 bases at V and 3 bases at J; junction bases unmatched: 6. CDR1 is MNHEY, CDR2 SVGAGI, per germline. This chain's CDR3 is CASRRDRVHYEQYF. The CDR3 bases are TGTGCCAGCAGGCGGGACAGGGTACACTACGAGCAGTACTTC.

This clone has only one observation. The chain has TRBV2 and TRBJ2-3; 10 bases align to TRBD2. This CDR3 contains 17 residues. From germline, CDR1 is SNHLY and CDR2 FYNNEI. The ends lost 1 base at V and 0 bases at J; junction bases unmatched: 4. This CDR3 is CASSEVAGGPSTDTQYF. In nucleotides, the CDR3 is TGTGCCAGCAGTGAAGTAGCGGGAGGCCCCAGCACAGATACGCAGTATTTT.

The V call is TRBV28, the J call TRBJ1-3; D unclear. Germline V gene data show CDR1 as MDHEN and CDR2 as SYDVKM. V lost 8 bases and J lost 4, with 18 bases in between. The CDR3 runs 15 residues. DNA for the CDR3: TGTGCCAGCTCCGGGGAAGGCCGGGTAGGAAACACCATATATTTT. It encodes CASSGEGRVGNTIYF.

This chain uses TRBV6-5 with TRBJ2-7; D may match TRBD1 or TRBD2 (5 bases each). The CDR3 length is 15 residues. Per the germline V gene, CDR1 is MNHEY and CDR2 is SVGAGI. V gave up 6 bases and J gave up 0 bases, with 15 bases separating them. The CDR3 region has the DNA TGTGCCAGCAGCCGTGGGGGACCGCCCTCCTACGAGCAGTACTTC. Its protein is CASSRGGPPSYEQYF.

This clone was recorded a few times. The chain recombines TRBV2 with TRBJ2-3; D is possibly TRBD1 (6 bases). The germline V gene has CDR1 SNHLY and CDR2 FYNNEI. This CDR3 has 14 residues. The ends were cut back, 6 bases at V and 2 bases at J, with 12 bases in the middle. The CDR3 region has the DNA TGTGCCAGCAGCAGCAACAGGGACACAGATACGCAGTATTTT. As protein: CASSSNRDTDTQYF.

CDR3: CASTRGGPQYF. The CDR3 DNA reads as TGTGCCAGCACCCGAGGTGGGCCGCAGTATTTT. The chain couples TRBV11-2 to TRBJ2-3; D not certain. This CDR3 comprises 11 residues. Deletions cut 7 bases from V and 10 bases from J, with 12 bases between. Germline V gene data show CDR1 as SGHAT and CDR2 as FQNNGV.

The chain carries TRBV30 and TRBJ1-3, with unresolved D. The CDR3 runs to 16 residues. CDR1 is GTSNPN and CDR2 is SVGIG in the germline V gene (reference sequence). V lost 4 bases, J lost 3 bases, and 19 bases lay in between. CDR3 region: CAWIRVDATDGNTIYF. In DNA, the CDR3 is TGTGCCTGGATTAGGGTGGACGCTACAGATGGAAACACCATATATTTT.

V and J are TRBV6-1 and TRBJ1-2, with D perhaps matching TRBD1 (5 bases). Trimming left V 2 bases short and J 5 bases short, with 12 bases between. The CDR3 is made up of 14 amino acids. Germline lookup yields CDR1 MNHNS and CDR2 SASEGT. The CDR3 loop is CASSEQGRDYGYTF. CDR3 bases: TGTGCCAGCAGTGAACAGGGCAGGGATTATGGCTACACCTTC.